One sample yielded the 25 T cell receptor beta chains listed below, sequenced in a study of blood T cell repertoires in COVID-19. Libraries were prepared by immunoSEQ multiplex PCR; TCRdb keeps only in-frame clonotypes and omits some of them. The table records some 300,000 clones, roughly nine tenths of them present only once. The sequenced sample consisted of PBMCs or T cells enriched from blood (not recorded which). The receptors were gathered from a woman in her forties or fifties who had been exposed to COVID-19.

This clone was found a few times. V and J are TRBV3-1 (or the pseudogene TRBV3-2) and TRBJ2-1, with TRBD2 matching 10 bases. Germline CDR1 LGHDT, CDR2 YNNKEL (reference sequence). The J segment lost 9 bases and the V segment lost 1 base, leaving 9 bases of the junction unmatched. The CDR3 contains 16 residues. The CDR3 reads CASSQAPSGGVIEQFF. DNA of the CDR3: TGTGCCAGCAGCCAAGCGCCCAGCGGGGGGGTAATTGAGCAGTTCTTC.

The rearrangement links TRBV3-1 (or the pseudogene TRBV3-2) to TRBJ2-3; 8 nucleotides agree with TRBD2. The V and J ends lost 2 bases and 8 bases, in that order; junction bases with no gene match: 9. CDR1 and CDR2 from the germline V gene are LGHDT and YNNKEL (reference sequence). This CDR3 is built from 15 residues. The CDR3 loop reads CASSQYGGASGTQYF. The CDR3 bases are TGTGCCAGCAGCCAATACGGGGGGGCGTCAGGTACGCAGTATTTT.

This clone was picked up one time. The chain uses TRBV19 and TRBJ1-1, with a weak D call TRBD1 (5 bases). V was trimmed by 7 bases and J by 4 bases, leaving 16 bases between them. This CDR3 is built from 14 residues. Germline loops: CDR1 LNHDA, CDR2 SQIVND (reference sequence). CDR3 sequence reads: CASIPGGGGTEAFF. The CDR3 region has the DNA TGTGCCAGTATCCCCGGGGGAGGTGGCACTGAAGCTTTCTTT.

V usage is TRBV10-3 and J usage is TRBJ1-3, with D perhaps TRBD1 (5 bases). CDR1 and CDR2 (germline): ENHRY, SYGVKD. Trimming removed 7 bases at V and 2 bases at J, with 9 bases between. The CDR3 runs 13 residues. This CDR3 is CAITGVPGNTIYF. DNA for the CDR3: TGTGCCATCACGGGGGTGCCTGGAAACACCATATATTTT.

CDR3 loop: CASSLPGQGYEQYF. The DNA of the CDR3 is TGTGCCAGCAGCTTACCAGGGCAGGGGTACGAGCAGTACTTC. The V and J genes are TRBV5-4 and TRBJ2-7; the D gene is possibly TRBD1 (6 bases). The germline V and J ends were trimmed by 2 bases and 4 bases, with 13 bases remaining between them. The CDR3 consists of 14 residues. Germline V gene data show CDR1 as SGHNT and CDR2 as YYREEE (reference sequence).

V gene TRBV29-1 combines with J gene TRBJ2-1; 9 positions match TRBD1. This CDR3 comprises 16 residues. Germline V gene sequence: CDR1 SQVTM, CDR2 ANQGSEA. With V trimmed by 6 bases and J by 0 bases, 9 bases remained unmatched. Here the CDR3 reads CSVAGTGPLSYNEQFF. In nucleotides, the CDR3 is TGCAGCGTAGCCGGGACAGGGCCCCTCTCCTACAATGAGCAGTTCTTC.

The CDR3 DNA reads as TGTGCCAGCAGTGACCGGGACGGGAGCTCCTACGAGCAGTACTTC. The encoded protein is CASSDRDGSSYEQYF. V is TRBV6-1 and J is TRBJ2-7; the D gene is possibly TRBD2 (6 bases). The CDR3 runs to 15 residues. V lost 3 bases, J lost 0 bases, and 12 bases lay in between. Germline values: CDR1 MNHNS, CDR2 SASEGT.

The chain couples TRBV19 to TRBJ2-6, with a possible D match to TRBD1 (5 bases). Germline V lookup: CDR1 LNHDA, CDR2 SQIVND (reference sequence). The CDR3 runs 16 residues. Trimming took off 5 bases at V and 1 base at J, with 12 bases between the two ends. CDR3 loop: CASSSPPGSGANVLTF. The CDR3 region has the DNA TGTGCCAGTAGTTCTCCTCCAGGGTCTGGGGCCAACGTCCTGACTTTC.

The CDR3: CASSLGGQGTGELFF. The CDR3 DNA reads as TGTGCCAGCAGCTTGGGGGGACAGGGAACCGGGGAGCTGTTTTTT. The chain uses TRBV5-4 and TRBJ2-2, with 9 bases fitting TRBD1. The CDR3 contains 15 residues. Germline V gene lookup returns CDR1 SGHNT and CDR2 YYREEE (reference sequence). J lost 5 bases, V lost 0 bases, and 2 bases had no gene match.

The V and J genes are TRBV29-1 and TRBJ2-3; 10 nucleotides line up with TRBD1. Germline V gene data show CDR1 as SQVTM and CDR2 as ANQGSEA. Trimming cost V 6 bases and J 4 bases; bases outside gene matches: 10. The CDR3 length is 15 residues. CDR3 in DNA: TGCAGCGTCGAGACAGGGGGCATGTGGGCAGATACGCAGTATTTT. Translation gives CSVETGGMWADTQYF.

This chain uses TRBV28 with TRBJ2-2; TRBD1 is a possible D gene (6 bases). V lost 5 bases and J lost 4, with 8 bases in between. The CDR3 consists of 13 residues. Germline V lookup: CDR1 MDHEN, CDR2 SYDVKM. CDR3: CASSEGGTGELFF. CDR3 nucleotide sequence: TGTGCCAGCAGTGAAGGGGGCACCGGGGAGCTGTTTTTT.

This chain links TRBV7-9 with TRBJ1-3, with a possible D match to TRBD1 (5 bases). The CDR3 is made up of 14 amino acids. The V end lost 5 bases, the J end lost 8 bases, and 16 bases lay between the germline ends. Germline lookup yields CDR1 SEHNR and CDR2 FQNEAQ (reference sequence). CDR3 sequence (DNA): TGTGCCAGCAGCCGCGGGGATTTGGGGGACACCATATATTTT. Residues: CASSRGDLGDTIYF.

The chain recombines TRBV2 with TRBJ2-7, with TRBD1 identical over 9 bases. CDR3 size: 17 residues. V lost 0 bases to trimming and J lost 3 bases; unmatched junction nucleotides: 9. The V gene's germline CDR1 is SNHLY and CDR2 FYNNEI. CDR3 nucleotides: TGTGCCAGCAGTGAAGCGTGGAGGGGGGACAGGGACTACGAGCAGTACTTC. It translates to CASSEAWRGDRDYEQYF.

This clone was recorded only once. The J gene is TRBJ2-5, the V gene TRBV5-6; no clear D gene. Looked up from germline, CDR1 is SGHDT and CDR2 is YYEEEE. The CDR3 loop spans 15 amino acids. Trimming removed 4 bases at V and 4 bases at J, with 17 bases between. The CDR3 DNA is TGTGCCAGCAGCGTGGTGGGTGGGTCAGGAGAGACCCAGTACTTC. It codes for CASSVVGGSGETQYF.

The chain is built from TRBV6-5 and TRBJ1-2; 8 bases align to TRBD1. The CDR3 extends over 15 amino acids. Germline-derived CDR1 and CDR2 are MNHEY and SVGAGI. Losses at the gene ends were 8 bases for V and 0 bases for J; bases not matched to a gene: 8. The CDR3 DNA follows: TGTGCCAGCGGCTACACGGGACAGGCTAACTATGGCTACACCTTC. It specifies CASGYTGQANYGYTF.

The chain joins TRBV2 to TRBJ2-4; the D gene is possibly TRBD1 (5 bases). Trimming took off 4 bases at V and 1 base at J, with 14 bases between the two ends. The CDR3 spans 16 residues. Germline CDR1 and CDR2: SNHLY and FYNNEI. The CDR3 DNA reads as TGTGCCAGCAGTGTGGGCAGGGCTTTGGCCAAAAACATTCAGTACTTC. Its protein is CASSVGRALAKNIQYF.

The chain links TRBV7-6 to TRBJ1-3; maybe TRBD1 (5 bases). The CDR3 consists of 16 residues. The V end was cut by 0 bases, the J end by 0 bases, with 9 bases between. Germline V lookup: CDR1 SGHVS, CDR2 FNYEAQ. CDR3 in DNA: TGTGCCAGCAGCTTAGCGCCCACAGGCTCTGGAAACACCATATATTTT. This sequence encodes CASSLAPTGSGNTIYF.

The chain is built from TRBV2 and TRBJ2-5; the D gene is possibly TRBD1 (7 bases). V lost 8 bases and J 5 bases, leaving 18 bases between the germline ends. The CDR3 length is 14 residues. Germline V gives CDR1 SNHLY, CDR2 FYNNEI. The CDR3 spells CASVGRGAVETQYF. The CDR3 bases are TGTGCCAGCGTTGGCAGGGGGGCTGTGGAGACCCAGTACTTC.

This chain connects TRBV28 to TRBJ1-1, with 8 bases aligning to TRBD1. The germline CDR1 and CDR2 sequences are MDHEN and SYDVKM. This CDR3 contains 16 residues. V was pared by 3 bases and J by 1 base, with 7 bases of the junction left unmatched. The CDR3 nucleotides read TGTGCCAGCAGTTTGACAGGGGACTCGACGAACACTGAAGCTTTCTTT. It specifies CASSLTGDSTNTEAFF.

This chain connects TRBV11-2 to TRBJ2-5; D call uncertain. Deletions cut 0 bases from V and 4 bases from J, with 6 bases between. Germline CDR1 SGHAT, CDR2 FQNNGV. The CDR3 spans 13 residues. This CDR3 is CASSLEASETQYF. DNA of the CDR3: TGTGCCAGCAGCTTAGAGGCTTCAGAGACCCAGTACTTC.

This chain uses TRBV30 with TRBJ2-7; D may be TRBD2 (6 bases). The CDR3 runs 15 residues. Between the trimmed V and J ends, which lost 2 bases and 6 bases, there was a span of 20 bases. Germline values: CDR1 GTSNPN, CDR2 SVGIG (reference sequence). The chain's CDR3 is CAWSPPVGGPLEQYF. Here the CDR3 DNA reads TGTGCCTGGAGTCCCCCAGTTGGAGGGCCACTCGAGCAGTACTTC.

The chain is built from TRBV27 and TRBJ2-5; 9 bases are shared with TRBD1. The germline V gene encodes CDR1 MNHEY and CDR2 SMNVEV (reference sequence). The CDR3 length is 14 residues. Trimming cost V 6 bases and J 4 bases; bases outside gene matches: 6. CDR3: CASSPQGAGETQYF. CDR3 in DNA: TGTGCCAGCAGCCCACAGGGGGCAGGAGAGACCCAGTACTTC.

The V call is TRBV7-2, the J call TRBJ2-4; 7 bases align to TRBD1. V shed 5 bases, J shed 2 bases, and the junction held 6 bases outside the gene matches. The CDR3 runs to 15 residues. Germline values: CDR1 SGHTA, CDR2 FQGNSA. The chain's CDR3 is CASSPRDSSKNIQYF. Written as DNA, the CDR3 is TGTGCCAGCAGCCCCAGGGACAGTTCCAAAAACATTCAGTACTTC.

The chain has TRBV3-1 (or the pseudogene TRBV3-2) and TRBJ1-6; no firm D call. V dropped 0 bases and J dropped 11 bases, with 14 bases sitting between them. The germline V gene has CDR1 LGHDT and CDR2 YNNKEL (reference sequence). This CDR3 is 15 amino acids long. CDR3 DNA sequence: TGTGCCAGCAGCCAAGAATTGGGGAGTTCGGCACCCCTCCACTTT. Residues: CASSQELGSSAPLHF.

This chain links TRBV4-2 with TRBJ1-2; D remains unclear. Trimming took 0 bases from V and 4 from J, leaving 12 bases between them. Per the germline V gene, CDR1 is LGHNA and CDR2 is YNFKEQ. The CDR3 runs 15 residues. CDR3 in amino acids: CASSQDAGSSYGYTF. CDR3 nucleotides: TGTGCCAGCAGCCAAGACGCGGGAAGTAGCTATGGCTACACCTTC.